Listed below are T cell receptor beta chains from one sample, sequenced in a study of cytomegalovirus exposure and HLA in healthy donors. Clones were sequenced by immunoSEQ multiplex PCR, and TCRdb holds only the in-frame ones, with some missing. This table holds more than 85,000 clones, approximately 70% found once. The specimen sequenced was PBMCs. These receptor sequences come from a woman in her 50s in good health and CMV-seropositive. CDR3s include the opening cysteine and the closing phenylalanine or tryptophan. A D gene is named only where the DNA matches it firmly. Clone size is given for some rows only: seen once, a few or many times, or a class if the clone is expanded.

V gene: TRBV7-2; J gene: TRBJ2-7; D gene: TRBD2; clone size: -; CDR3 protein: CASSLKGGLARREQYF; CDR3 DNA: TGTGCCAGCAGCTTAAAAGGAGGACTAGCGAGACGGGAGCAGTACTTC
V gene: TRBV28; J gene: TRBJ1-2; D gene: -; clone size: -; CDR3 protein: CASSFLGGSGYTF; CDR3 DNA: TGTGCCAGCAGTTTTTTGGGAGGCTCGGGCTACACCTTC
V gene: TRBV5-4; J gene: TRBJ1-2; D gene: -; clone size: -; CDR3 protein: CASSLWGEGYTF; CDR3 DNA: TGTGCCAGCAGCCTGTGGGGGGAAGGCTACACCTTC
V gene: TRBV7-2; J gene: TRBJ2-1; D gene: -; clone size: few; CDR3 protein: CASSLDAGNPYNEQFF; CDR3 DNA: TGTGCCAGCAGCTTAGACGCGGGAAATCCTTACAATGAGCAGTTCTTC
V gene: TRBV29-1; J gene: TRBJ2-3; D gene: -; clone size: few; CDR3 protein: CSAEGGTDTQYF; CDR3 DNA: TGCAGCGCCGAAGGGGGAACGGATACGCAGTATTTT
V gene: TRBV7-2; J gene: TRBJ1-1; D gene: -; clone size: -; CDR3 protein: CASSSPDRKWTEAFF; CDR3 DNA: TGTGCCAGCAGCTCTCCGGACAGAAAGTGGACTGAAGCTTTCTTT
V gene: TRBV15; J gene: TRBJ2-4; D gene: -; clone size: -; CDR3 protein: CATSRGTSPNIQYF; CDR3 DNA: TGTGCCACCAGCAGAGGAACTAGCCCAAACATTCAGTACTTC
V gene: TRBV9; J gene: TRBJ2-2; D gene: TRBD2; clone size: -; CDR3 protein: CASSPRASGSVGTGELFF; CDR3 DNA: TGTGCCAGCAGCCCCCGGGCTAGCGGGAGTGTAGGCACCGGGGAGCTGTTTTTT
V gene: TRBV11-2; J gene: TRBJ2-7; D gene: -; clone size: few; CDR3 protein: CASSLVEVATYEQYF; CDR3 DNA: TGTGCCAGCAGCTTAGTGGAGGTCGCCACCTACGAGCAGTACTTC
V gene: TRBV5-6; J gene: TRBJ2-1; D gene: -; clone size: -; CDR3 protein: CASSFQVLDEQFF; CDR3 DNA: TGTGCCAGCAGCTTCCAGGTTTTGGATGAGCAGTTCTTC
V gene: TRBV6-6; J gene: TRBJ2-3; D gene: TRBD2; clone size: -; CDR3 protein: CASTQAGESAGWQYF; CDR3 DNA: TGTGCCAGCACCCAAGCGGGAGAATCAGCAGGCTGGCAGTATTTT
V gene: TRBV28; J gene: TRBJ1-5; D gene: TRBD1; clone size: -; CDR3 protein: CASSLWQGGPSSNQPQHF; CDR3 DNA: TGTGCCAGCAGTTTATGGCAGGGGGGCCCCTCTAGCAATCAGCCCCAGCATTTT
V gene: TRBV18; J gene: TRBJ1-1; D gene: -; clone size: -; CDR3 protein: CASSPRGGRVAEAFF; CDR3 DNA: TGTGCCAGCTCACCACGGGGCGGACGAGTCGCTGAAGCTTTCTTT
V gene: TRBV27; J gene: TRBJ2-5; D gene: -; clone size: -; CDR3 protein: CASTSRAEETQYF; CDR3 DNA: TGTGCCAGTACCTCTCGAGCTGAAGAGACCCAGTACTTC
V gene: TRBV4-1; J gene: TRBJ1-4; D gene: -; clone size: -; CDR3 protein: CASSQEGLWGEKLFF; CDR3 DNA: TGCGCCAGCAGCCAAGAGGGGCTATGGGGTGAAAAACTGTTTTTT
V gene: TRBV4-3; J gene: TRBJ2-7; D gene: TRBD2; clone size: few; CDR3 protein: CASSQELVVSSGEYEQYF; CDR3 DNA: TGCGCCAGCAGCCAAGAATTGGTTGTGTCTAGCGGTGAATACGAGCAGTACTTC
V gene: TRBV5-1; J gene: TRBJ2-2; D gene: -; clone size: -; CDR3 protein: CASSLAELIANTGELFF; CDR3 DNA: TGCGCCAGCAGCTTGGCCGAATTAATAGCGAACACCGGGGAGCTGTTTTTT
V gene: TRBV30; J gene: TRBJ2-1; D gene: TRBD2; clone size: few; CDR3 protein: CAWSSRTSGDEQFF; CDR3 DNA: TGTGCCTGGAGTTCTCGGACTAGCGGCGATGAGCAGTTCTTC
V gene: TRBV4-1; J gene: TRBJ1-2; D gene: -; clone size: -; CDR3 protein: CASSQVLRTLNYGYTF; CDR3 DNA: TGCGCCAGCAGCCAAGTGTTAAGGACACTTAACTATGGCTACACCTTC
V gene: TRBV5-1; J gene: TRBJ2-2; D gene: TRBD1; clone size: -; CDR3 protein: CASSLRDRGPRGPGELFF; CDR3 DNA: TGCGCCAGCAGCTTGCGGGACAGGGGTCCCCGAGGGCCCGGGGAGCTGTTTTTT
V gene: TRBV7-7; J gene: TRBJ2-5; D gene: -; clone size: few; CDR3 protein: CASSPTVSQETQYF; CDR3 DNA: TGTGCTAGCAGCCCGACAGTGAGCCAAGAGACCCAGTACTTC
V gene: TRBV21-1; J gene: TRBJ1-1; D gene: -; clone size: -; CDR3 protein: CASSGRRDRGNTEAFF; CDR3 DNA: TGTGCCAGCAGCGGCCGAAGAGACAGGGGAAACACTGAAGCTTTCTTT
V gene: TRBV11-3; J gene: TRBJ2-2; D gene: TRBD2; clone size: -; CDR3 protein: CASSLKAGAGNGELFF; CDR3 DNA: TGTGCCAGCAGCTTAAAAGCGGGAGCGGGGAACGGGGAGCTGTTTTTT
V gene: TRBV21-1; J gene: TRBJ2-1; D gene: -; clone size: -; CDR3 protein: CASNGGSSYNEQFF; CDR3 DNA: TGTGCCAGCAACGGCGGGAGCTCCTACAATGAGCAGTTCTTC
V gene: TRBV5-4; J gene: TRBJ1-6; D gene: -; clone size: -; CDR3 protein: CASSLGRSSPLHF; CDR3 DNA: TGTGCCAGCAGCTTGGGCAGGTCATCACCCCTCCACTTT
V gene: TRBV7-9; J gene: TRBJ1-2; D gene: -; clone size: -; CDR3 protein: CASSLAPHRQGYTF; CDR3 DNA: TGTGCCAGCAGCTTAGCTCCTCACCGACAGGGCTACACCTTC
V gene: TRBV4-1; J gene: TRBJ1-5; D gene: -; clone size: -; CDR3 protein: CASSQDLGVRNQPQHF; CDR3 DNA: TGCGCCAGCAGCCAAGATTTAGGGGTGCGCAATCAGCCCCAGCATTTT
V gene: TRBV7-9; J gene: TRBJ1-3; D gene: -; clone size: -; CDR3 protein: CASSLASHPGLGHTIYF; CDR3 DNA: TGTGCCAGCAGCTTAGCGTCACACCCCGGACTCGGGCACACCATATATTTT